Listed below are T cell receptor beta chains from one sample, sequenced in a study of T-cell memory formation after mild COVID-19. TCRdb independently ran MiXCR on the 5' RACE reads; one entry per CDR3 protein. Here the sample spans 500,000 to 650,000 distinct CDR3 sequences, about a fifth being singletons. Sequencing was performed on PBMCs or a T cell subset sorted from them (not recorded which). The source of these receptors is an adult woman who had mild COVID-19 (a few samples of this study predate the infection). Cell type and time point are not known. The CDR3 runs from the conserved cysteine through the conserved F or W. D genes are given only for firm matches. Only part of the rows carry a size: once, few, many, or a class if the clone is expanded.

CDR3,DNA,size,D,V,J
CASSQLQVYGYTF,TGTGCCAGCAGCCAACTACAGGTCTATGGCTACACCTTC,.,.,TRBV3-1,TRBJ1-2
CASRKQGSGYTF,TGTGCCAGCAGGAAACAGGGGTCCGGCTACACCTTC,.,TRBD1,TRBV12-3/TRBV12-4,TRBJ1-2
CASSPGQARKETQYF,TGTGCCAGCAGCCCCGGACAGGCGCGTAAGGAGACCCAGTACTTC,.,TRBD1,TRBV12-3/TRBV12-4,TRBJ2-5
CASIRTSGNTGELFF,TGTGCCAGCATCAGGACTAGCGGGAACACCGGGGAGCTGTTTTTT,many,TRBD2,TRBV13,TRBJ2-2
CASSGGNGVNEQFF,TGCGCCAGCAGCGGGGGTAATGGTGTTAATGAGCAGTTCTTC,few,.,TRBV5-1,TRBJ2-1
CASSHPGTANTGELFF,TGTGCCAGCAGTCACCCCGGGACGGCGAACACCGGGGAGCTGTTTTTT,.,.,TRBV5-4,TRBJ2-2
CASSLEGSPRTEAFF,TGTGCCAGCTCACTCGAAGGTTCCCCGAGGACTGAAGCTTTCTTT,.,.,TRBV18,TRBJ1-1
CASSGAPSYEQYF,TGTGCCAGCAGTGGGGCCCCCTCCTACGAGCAGTACTTC,few,.,TRBV5-6,TRBJ2-7
CASSLARIGTEAFF,TGTGCCAGCAGCTTGGCCAGGATTGGAACTGAAGCTTTCTTT,.,.,TRBV5-5,TRBJ1-1
CASSGVGYNYGYTF,TGTGCCAGCAGTGGTGTGGGATATAACTATGGCTACACCTTC,.,.,TRBV6-5,TRBJ1-2
CASSLGYRQDQETQYF,TGTGCCAGCAGCTTAGGATACAGGCAAGACCAAGAGACCCAGTACTTC,.,.,TRBV7-9,TRBJ2-5
CASSLSSRVAATNEKLFF,TGTGCCAGCAGCCTCAGTTCCAGGGTAGCTGCCACTAATGAAAAACTGTTTTTT,.,.,TRBV5-5,TRBJ1-4
CASSVRLRDTQYF,TGCGCCAGCAGCGTCCGACTCCGCGATACGCAGTATTTT,few,.,TRBV5-1,TRBJ2-3
CASRYTGGLSYEQYF,TGTGCCAGCAGATATACAGGGGGCTTAAGCTACGAGCAGTACTTC,.,TRBD1,TRBV27,TRBJ2-7
CASSTRTALDTEAFF,TGTGCCAGCAGCACAAGGACAGCCCTGGACACTGAAGCTTTCTTT,.,.,TRBV7-8,TRBJ1-1
CASSAGGSDGAQYF,TGTGCCAGCAGCGCAGGGGGGTCCGATGGGGCGCAGTATTTT,few,.,TRBV9,TRBJ2-3
CASSEDHRGTEAFF,TGTGCCAGCAGTGAAGACCATCGAGGCACTGAAGCTTTCTTT,few,.,TRBV25-1,TRBJ1-1
CASSSSEPTDTQYF,TGTGCCAGCAGCTCTAGCGAGCCGACAGATACGCAGTATTTT,.,.,TRBV11-2,TRBJ2-3
CASSDSGSPYEQYF,TGTGCCAGCAGCGATTCCGGGAGCCCCTACGAGCAGTACTTC,.,.,TRBV6-6,TRBJ2-7
CASSQLASSYNEQFF,TGTGCCAGCAGCCAACTAGCGAGCTCCTACAATGAGCAGTTCTTC,many,TRBD2,TRBV9,TRBJ2-1
CASSLGTLTYNEQFF,TGTGCCAGCAGCCTAGGGACATTGACCTACAATGAGCAGTTCTTC,few,.,TRBV3-1,TRBJ2-1
CASSDSAIGDGYTGELFF,TGTGCCAGCAGTGACTCAGCTATAGGGGACGGTTACACCGGGGAGCTGTTTTTT,few,.,TRBV25-1,TRBJ2-2
CASSESRDEQFF,TGTGCCAGCAGTGAATCGAGAGATGAGCAGTTCTTC,.,.,TRBV2,TRBJ2-1
CASSVRTGPHDEQFF,TGTGCCAGCAGCGTTAGGACAGGCCCACACGATGAGCAGTTCTTC,.,TRBD1,TRBV4-2,TRBJ2-1
CASSWTGGQITGELFF,TGCGCCAGCAGCTGGACCGGGGGACAGATCACCGGGGAGCTGTTTTTT,.,.,TRBV5-1,TRBJ2-2
CATSRGLAGRFEQYF,TGTGCCACCAGCAGGGGCCTAGCGGGACGGTTCGAGCAGTACTTC,many,TRBD2,TRBV15,TRBJ2-7
CASSPPRGGGRSYNEQFF,TGTGCCAGCTCACCTCCCCGGGGCGGCGGACGCTCCTACAATGAGCAGTTCTTC,few,.,TRBV18,TRBJ2-1
CAWSVRGLAIKETQYF,TGTGCCTGGAGTGTCCGAGGACTAGCGATCAAAGAGACCCAGTACTTC,few,TRBD2,TRBV30,TRBJ2-5
CAISESKGDEQYF,TGTGCCATCAGTGAGTCAAAAGGGGACGAGCAGTACTTC,.,.,TRBV10-3,TRBJ2-7
CASSVSSAGGSYEQYF,TGCGCCAGCAGCGTCTCCTCGGCGGGAGGCTCCTACGAGCAGTACTTC,.,TRBD2,TRBV4-3,TRBJ2-7
CAWSTQGISTDTQYF,TGTGCCTGGAGTACCCAGGGAATTAGCACAGATACGCAGTATTTT,.,.,TRBV30,TRBJ2-3
CASSLALGAGNTIYF,TGTGCCAGCAGCTTGGCCCTGGGGGCTGGAAACACCATATATTTT,.,.,TRBV5-5,TRBJ1-3
CSAGSTSGGLSYNEQFF,TGCAGTGCAGGGTCGACTAGCGGGGGACTCTCCTACAATGAGCAGTTCTTC,few,TRBD2,TRBV20-1,TRBJ2-1
CSVDKGQGLNNEQFF,TGCAGCGTCGACAAGGGACAGGGCTTAAACAATGAGCAGTTCTTC,.,TRBD1,TRBV29-1,TRBJ2-1
CASRRTGSAANEKLFF,TGTGCCAGCAGGCGGACAGGTTCCGCGGCTAATGAAAAACTGTTTTTT,.,TRBD1,TRBV12-3/TRBV12-4,TRBJ1-4
CSVNTGGKTGELFF,TGCAGCGTGAATACAGGGGGCAAAACCGGGGAGCTGTTTTTT,.,TRBD1,TRBV29-1,TRBJ2-2
CASSTSPGAITDTQYF,TGCGCCAGCAGTACTTCTCCGGGGGCAATCACAGATACGCAGTATTTT,.,.,TRBV4-1,TRBJ2-3
CASSFGAYNEQFF,TGTGCCAGCAGCTTCGGGGCATACAATGAGCAGTTCTTC,few,.,TRBV5-6,TRBJ2-1
CASSPLETRTDTQYF,TGTGCCAGCTCACCCCTCGAGACCCGTACAGATACGCAGTATTTT,few,.,TRBV18,TRBJ2-3
CASSPIGTSYEQYF,TGTGCCAGCTCACCTATCGGGACCTCCTACGAGCAGTACTTC,few,.,TRBV18,TRBJ2-7
CASSRRTVDNSPLHF,TGCGCCAGCAGCCGTAGGACCGTCGATAATTCACCCCTCCACTTT,few,.,TRBV5-1,TRBJ1-6
CASSLVAGGPEQYF,TGTGCCAGCAGCTTAGTAGCGGGAGGGCCCGAGCAGTACTTC,.,TRBD2,TRBV7-2,TRBJ2-7